The clone carrying this TCR beta chain has ten or more counts. As yet, its antigen is unknown. These data originate in a study of T cells in Graves' hyperthyroidism and ophthalmopathy. Study-wide context: Blood was drawn when the patient was first diagnosed and still untreated.

PBMCs stemmed from 10 ml fresh peripheral blood. Germline assignment: CDR1 MDHEN and CDR2 SYDVKM. V dropped 3 bases and J dropped 8 bases, with 10 bases sitting between them. The CDR3 covers 12 residues. Study observations and caveats: The majority of expanded thyroid clonotypes above 0.001 also appeared in blood.

RNA transcripts served as the template for amplifying TCR beta CDR3 regions. Primed by the HTBI set, a first-round RT-PCR was run on the TCR CDR3. MiXCR, run by TCRdb on the multiplex PCR reads, gives a single entry per CDR3 protein. The sample has fewer than 400,000 distinct CDR3 sequences, 16% seen once. The source material was blood. The receptor was derived from a man aged 25 to 40 with Graves' hyperthyroidism. This chain links TRBV28 with TRBJ1-2, with D unclear. The CDR3: CASSFGGSGYTF. CDR3 nucleotides: TGTGCCAGCAGTTTTGGAGGATCGGGCTACACCTTC.